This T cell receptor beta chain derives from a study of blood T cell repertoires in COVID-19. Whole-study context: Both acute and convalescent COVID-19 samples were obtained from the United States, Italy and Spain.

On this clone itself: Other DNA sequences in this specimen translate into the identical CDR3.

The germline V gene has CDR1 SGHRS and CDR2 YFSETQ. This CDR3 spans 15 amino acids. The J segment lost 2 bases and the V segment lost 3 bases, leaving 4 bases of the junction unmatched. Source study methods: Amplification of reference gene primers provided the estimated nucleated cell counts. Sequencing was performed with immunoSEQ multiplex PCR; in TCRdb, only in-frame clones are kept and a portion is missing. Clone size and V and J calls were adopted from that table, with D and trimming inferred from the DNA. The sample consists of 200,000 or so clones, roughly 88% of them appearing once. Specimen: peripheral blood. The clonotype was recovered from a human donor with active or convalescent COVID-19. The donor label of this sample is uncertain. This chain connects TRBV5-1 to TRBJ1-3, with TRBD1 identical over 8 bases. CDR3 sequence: CASSWTGSAGNTIYF. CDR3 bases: TGCGCCAGCAGCTGGACAGGGTCTGCTGGAAACACCATATATTTT.